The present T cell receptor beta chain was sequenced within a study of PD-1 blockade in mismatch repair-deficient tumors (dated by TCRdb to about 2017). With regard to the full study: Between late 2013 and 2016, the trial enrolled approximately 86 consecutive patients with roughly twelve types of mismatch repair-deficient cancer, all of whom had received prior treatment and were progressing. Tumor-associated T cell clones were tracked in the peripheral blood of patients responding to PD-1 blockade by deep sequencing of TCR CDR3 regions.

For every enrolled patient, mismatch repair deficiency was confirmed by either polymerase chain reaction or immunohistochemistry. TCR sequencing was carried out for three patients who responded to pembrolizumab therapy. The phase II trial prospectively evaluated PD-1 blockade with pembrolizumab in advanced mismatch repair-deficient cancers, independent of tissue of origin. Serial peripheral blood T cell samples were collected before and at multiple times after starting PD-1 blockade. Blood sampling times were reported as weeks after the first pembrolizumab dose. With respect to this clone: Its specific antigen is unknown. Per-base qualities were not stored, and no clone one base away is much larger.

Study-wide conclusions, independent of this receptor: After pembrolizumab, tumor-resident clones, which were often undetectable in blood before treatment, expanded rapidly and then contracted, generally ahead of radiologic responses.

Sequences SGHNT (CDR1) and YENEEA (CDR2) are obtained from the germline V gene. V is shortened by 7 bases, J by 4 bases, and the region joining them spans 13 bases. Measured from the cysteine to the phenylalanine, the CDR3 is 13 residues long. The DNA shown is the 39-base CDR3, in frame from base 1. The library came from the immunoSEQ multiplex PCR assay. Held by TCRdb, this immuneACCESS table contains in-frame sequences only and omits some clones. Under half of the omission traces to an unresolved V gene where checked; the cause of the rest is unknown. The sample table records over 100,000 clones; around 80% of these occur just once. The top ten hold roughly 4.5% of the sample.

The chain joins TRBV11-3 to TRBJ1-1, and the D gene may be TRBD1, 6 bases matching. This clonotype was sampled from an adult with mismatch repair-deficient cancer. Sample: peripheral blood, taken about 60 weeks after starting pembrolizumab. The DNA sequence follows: TGTGCCAGCATGGGGGGGCAGAGCACTGAAGCTTTCTTT. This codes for CASMGGQSTEAFF.